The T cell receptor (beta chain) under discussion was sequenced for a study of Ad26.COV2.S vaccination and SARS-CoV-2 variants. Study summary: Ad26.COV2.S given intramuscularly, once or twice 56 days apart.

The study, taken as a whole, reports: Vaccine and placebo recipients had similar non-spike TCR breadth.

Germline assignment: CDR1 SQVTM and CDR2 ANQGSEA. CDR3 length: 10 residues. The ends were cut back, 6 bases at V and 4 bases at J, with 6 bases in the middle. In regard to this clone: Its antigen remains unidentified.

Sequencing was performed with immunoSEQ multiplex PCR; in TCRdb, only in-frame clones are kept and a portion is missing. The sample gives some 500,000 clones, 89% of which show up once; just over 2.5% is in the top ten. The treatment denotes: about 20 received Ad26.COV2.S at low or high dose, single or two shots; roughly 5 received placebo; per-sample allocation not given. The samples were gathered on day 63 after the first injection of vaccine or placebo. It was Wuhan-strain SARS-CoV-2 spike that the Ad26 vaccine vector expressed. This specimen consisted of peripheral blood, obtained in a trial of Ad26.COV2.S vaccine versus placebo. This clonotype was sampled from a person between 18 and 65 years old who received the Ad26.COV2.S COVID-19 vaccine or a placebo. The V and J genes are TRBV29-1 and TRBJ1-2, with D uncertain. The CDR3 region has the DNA TGCAGCGTCAGGTTCTATGGCTACACCTTC. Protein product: CSVRFYGYTF.